The TCR beta chain described here comes from a study of CD8 T cells in ankylosing spondylitis. Regarding the study as a whole: Made up of about eight highly homologous variants, a TCR beta motif appeared characteristic of ankylosing spondylitis blood. Disease-associated clonotypes exhibited CD8+ identity and were relatively infrequent in peripheral blood. It was reported that disease-linked clones were significantly enriched in matched ankylosing spondylitis synovial fluid. Before this, some motif variants had been reported in reactive arthritis synovial fluid and blood.

Germline lookup yields CDR1 DFQATT and CDR2 SNEGSKA (reference sequence). This CDR3 has 13 amino acids. The V and J ends lost 0 bases and 4 bases respectively, with 7 bases between them. As the method for making TCR beta libraries, quantitative 5'-RACE with molecular barcodes was used. TCRdb processed the 5' RACE reads anew with MiXCR; each CDR3 protein has one entry. This sample has 220,000 or so distinct CDR3 sequences, with approximately 20% found just once. Of note for this clonotype: Its antigen is unknown.

Source material: blood, either unsorted or a sorted T cell fraction (not recorded which). This receptor was identified in a male donor with ankylosing spondylitis. This chain uses TRBV20-1 with TRBJ2-1; D remains unclear. CDR3 region: CSARDPNYNEQFF. CDR3 bases: TGCAGTGCTAGAGACCCCAATTACAATGAGCAGTTCTTC.